The T cell receptor (beta chain) under discussion was sequenced for a study of cytomegalovirus exposure and HLA in healthy donors. CDR1 SGHTS and CDR2 YDEGEE come from the germline V gene. This CDR3 contains 14 residues. V gave up 1 base and J gave up 4 bases, with 9 bases separating them. Primers included in the PCR were 60 Vbeta and 13 Jbeta primers. Assay used: immunoSEQ multiplex PCR; TCRdb lists only in-frame clones, some missing. The sample includes roughly 230,000 clones, about nine tenths seen only once; the top ten take 1.7%. Sequencing used PBMCs. V and J are TRBV5-8 and TRBJ1-5, with unresolved D. The receptor's source is a girl aged 2 to 10 in good health and CMV-seronegative. CDR3 residues: CASSLRQDNQPQHF. DNA of the CDR3: TGTGCCAGCAGCTTGAGGCAGGATAATCAGCCCCAGCATTTT.